The 4 T cell receptor beta chains below were found in one sample sequenced in a study of ipilimumab plus nivolumab after autologous stem cell transplantation. Libraries were prepared by immunoSEQ multiplex PCR; TCRdb keeps only in-frame clonotypes and omits some of them. The data show about 9,800 clones, with about 70% seen just once and roughly 21% held by the top ten. The sample was PBMCs, taken in a trial of ipilimumab plus nivolumab as post-transplant consolidation. The receptors here all came from a female donor with multiple myeloma.

V is TRBV29-1 and J is TRBJ1-1, with no clear D. The CDR3 has 10 amino acids. The V end lost 5 bases, the J end lost 3 bases, and 4 bases lay between the germline ends. Per the germline V gene, CDR1 is SQVTM and CDR2 is ANQGSEA. CDR3 residues: CSVYYTEAFF. CDR3 in DNA: TGCAGCGTTTACTACACTGAAGCTTTCTTT.

This clone was counted between two and nine times. Written as DNA, the CDR3 is TGTGCCAGCAGTGAAGCCGAGAGGGGAAGCCCCCCAGATACGCAGTATTTT. As protein: CASSEAERGSPPDTQYF. This chain uses TRBV6-1 with TRBJ2-3; D assignment may be TRBD1 or TRBD2 (5 bases each). CDR1 MNHNS and CDR2 SASEGT come from the germline V gene. CDR3 length equals 17 residues. V lost 0 bases to trimming and J lost 4 bases, with 17 bases between them.

The rearrangement joins TRBV7-9 to TRBJ1-6; no firm D call. CDR3 length: 14 amino acids. Germline-derived CDR1 and CDR2 are SEHNR and FQNEAQ (reference sequence). V lost 3 bases and J 8 bases, leaving 11 bases between the germline ends. The CDR3 loop reads CASSLGQKDSPLHF. The CDR3, as DNA: TGTGCCAGCAGCTTGGGCCAGAAAGATTCACCCCTCCACTTT.

The V call is TRBV5-1, the J call TRBJ2-7; TRBD2 aligns across 14 bases. V was pared by 3 bases and J by 6 bases, with 5 bases of the junction left unmatched. CDR3 length equals 15 residues. Germline V gives CDR1 SGHRS, CDR2 YFSETQ. CDR3: CASSYGTSGSIEQYF. The CDR3 nucleotides read TGCGCCAGCAGCTATGGGACTAGCGGGAGTATCGAGCAGTACTTC.